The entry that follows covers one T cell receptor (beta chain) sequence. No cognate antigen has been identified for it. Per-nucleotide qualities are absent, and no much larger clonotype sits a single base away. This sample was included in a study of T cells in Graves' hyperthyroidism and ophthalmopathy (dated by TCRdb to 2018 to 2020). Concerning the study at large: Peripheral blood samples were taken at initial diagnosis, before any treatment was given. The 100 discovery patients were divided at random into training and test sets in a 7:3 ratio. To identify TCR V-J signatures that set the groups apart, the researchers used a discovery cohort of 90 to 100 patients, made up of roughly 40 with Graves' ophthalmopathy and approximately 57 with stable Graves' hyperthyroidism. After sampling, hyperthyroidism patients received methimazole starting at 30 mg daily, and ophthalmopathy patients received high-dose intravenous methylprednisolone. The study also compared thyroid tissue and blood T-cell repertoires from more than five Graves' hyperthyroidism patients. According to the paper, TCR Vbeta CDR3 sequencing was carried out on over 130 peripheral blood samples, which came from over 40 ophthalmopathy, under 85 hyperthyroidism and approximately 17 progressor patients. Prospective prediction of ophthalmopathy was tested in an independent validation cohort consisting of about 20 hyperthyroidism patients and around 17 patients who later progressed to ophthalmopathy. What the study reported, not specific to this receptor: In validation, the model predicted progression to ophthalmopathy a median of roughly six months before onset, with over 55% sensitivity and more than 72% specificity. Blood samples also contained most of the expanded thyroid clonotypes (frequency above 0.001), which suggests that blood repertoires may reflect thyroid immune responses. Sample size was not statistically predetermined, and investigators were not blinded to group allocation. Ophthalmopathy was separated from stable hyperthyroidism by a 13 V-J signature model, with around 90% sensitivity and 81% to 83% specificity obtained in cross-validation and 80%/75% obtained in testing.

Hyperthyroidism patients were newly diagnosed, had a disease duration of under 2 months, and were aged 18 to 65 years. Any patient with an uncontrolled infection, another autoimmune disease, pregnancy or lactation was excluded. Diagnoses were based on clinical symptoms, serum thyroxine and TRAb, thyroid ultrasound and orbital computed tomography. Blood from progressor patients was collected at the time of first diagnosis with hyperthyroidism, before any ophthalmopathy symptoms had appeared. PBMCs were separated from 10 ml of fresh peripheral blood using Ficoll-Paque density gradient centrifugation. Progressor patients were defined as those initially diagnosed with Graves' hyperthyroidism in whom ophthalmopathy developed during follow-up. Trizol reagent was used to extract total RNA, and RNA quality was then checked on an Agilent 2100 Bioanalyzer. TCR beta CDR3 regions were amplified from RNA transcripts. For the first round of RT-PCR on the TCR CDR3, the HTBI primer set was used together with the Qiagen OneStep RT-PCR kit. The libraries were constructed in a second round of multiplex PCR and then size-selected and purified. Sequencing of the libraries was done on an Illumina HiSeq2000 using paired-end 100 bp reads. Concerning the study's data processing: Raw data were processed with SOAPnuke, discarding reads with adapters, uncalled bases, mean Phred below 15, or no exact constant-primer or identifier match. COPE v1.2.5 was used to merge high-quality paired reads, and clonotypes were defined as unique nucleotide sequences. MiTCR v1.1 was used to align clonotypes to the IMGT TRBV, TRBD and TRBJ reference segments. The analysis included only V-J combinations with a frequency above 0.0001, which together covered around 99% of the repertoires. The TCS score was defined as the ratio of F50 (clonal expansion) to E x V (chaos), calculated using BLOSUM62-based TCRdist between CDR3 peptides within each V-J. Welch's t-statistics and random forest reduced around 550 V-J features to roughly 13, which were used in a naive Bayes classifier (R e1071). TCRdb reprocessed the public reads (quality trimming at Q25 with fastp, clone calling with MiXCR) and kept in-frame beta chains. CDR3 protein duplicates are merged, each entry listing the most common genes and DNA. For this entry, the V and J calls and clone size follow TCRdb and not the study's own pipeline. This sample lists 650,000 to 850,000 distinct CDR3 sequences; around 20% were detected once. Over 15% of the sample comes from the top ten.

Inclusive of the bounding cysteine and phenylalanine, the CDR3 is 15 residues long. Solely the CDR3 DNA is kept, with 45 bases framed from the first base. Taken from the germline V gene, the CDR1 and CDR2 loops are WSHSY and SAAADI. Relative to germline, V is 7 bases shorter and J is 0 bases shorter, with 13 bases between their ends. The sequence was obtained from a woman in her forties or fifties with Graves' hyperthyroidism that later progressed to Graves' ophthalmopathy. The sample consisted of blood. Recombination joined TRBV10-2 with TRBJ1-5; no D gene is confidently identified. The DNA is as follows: TGCGCCAGCACCGGAGACTACGGTAGCAATCAGCCCCAGCATTTT. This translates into CASTGDYGSNQPQHF.